These 20 T cell receptor beta chains share one sample of origin, sequenced in a study of cytomegalovirus exposure and HLA in healthy donors. Vbeta (60) and Jbeta (13) primers were used in the PCR. Libraries were prepared by immunoSEQ multiplex PCR; TCRdb keeps only in-frame clonotypes and omits some of them. The sample has about 110,000 clones; 74% are singletons. Sequenced input: PBMCs. All receptors derive from a man aged 45-60 years in good health and CMV-seropositive.

This chain links TRBV27 with TRBJ2-1; a weak D match, TRBD1 (5 bases). This CDR3 is built from 16 residues. Germline CDR1 MNHEY, CDR2 SMNVEV (reference sequence). With 1 base removed from V and 4 bases from J, the gap between germline ends came to 14 bases. This CDR3 is CASSLLGVSFYNEQFF. In DNA, the CDR3 is TGTGCCAGCAGTTTATTAGGGGTCTCTTTTTACAATGAGCAGTTCTTC.

This chain connects TRBV9 to TRBJ1-1; no clear D gene. The CDR3 sequence is 14 residues long. Looked up from germline, CDR1 is SGDLS and CDR2 is YYNGEE. The ends were cut back, 2 bases at V and 0 bases at J, with 8 bases in the middle. CDR3 loop: CASSVDNLNTEAFF. The CDR3, as DNA: TGTGCCAGCAGCGTCGACAACCTGAACACTGAAGCTTTCTTT.

The V call is TRBV6-6, the J call TRBJ1-1, with 9 bases lining up with TRBD1. There are 14 residues in the CDR3. V trimming: 6 bases; J trimming: 1 base; junction bases outside the gene matches: 3. Germline V CDR1 and CDR2: MNHNY, SVGAGI (reference sequence). The CDR3 DNA is TGTGCCAGCAGCGAGGGACAGGGGAACACTGAAGCTTTCTTT. Translation: CASSEGQGNTEAFF.

The chain has TRBV5-1 and TRBJ1-1, with TRBD1 matching over 7 bases. Trimming cost V 1 base and J 0 bases; bases outside gene matches: 6. The length of the CDR3 is 16 residues. CDR1 is SGHRS and CDR2 is YFSETQ in the germline V gene. This CDR3 is CASSLWAGGLNTEAFF. The CDR3 DNA follows: TGCGCCAGCAGCTTGTGGGCAGGGGGATTGAACACTGAAGCTTTCTTT.

The chain combines TRBV7-9 with TRBJ1-2; 9 nucleotides agree with TRBD1. With V trimmed by 1 base and J by 4 bases, 4 bases remained unmatched. CDR3 length equals 15 residues. Germline loops: CDR1 SEHNR, CDR2 FQNEAQ (reference sequence). The CDR3: CASSLGGDRVYGYTF. For the CDR3, the DNA is TGTGCCAGCAGCTTAGGAGGGGACAGGGTCTATGGCTACACCTTC.

The genes are TRBV10-2 and TRBJ1-5; tentative D call: TRBD1 (6 bases). Germline-derived CDR1 and CDR2 are WSHSY and SAAADI. Trimming removed 6 bases at V and 7 bases at J, with 13 bases between. CDR3 length equals 13 residues. CDR3 bases: TGCGCCAGCAGAACAGGGCTGAGACAGCCCCAGCATTTT. Translation gives CASRTGLRQPQHF.

The chain is built from TRBV6-1 and TRBJ1-2; no reliable D call. The CDR3 runs to 15 residues. Trimming shortened V by 4 bases and J by 4 bases, and 16 bases separated the two germline ends. The germline V gene has CDR1 MNHNS and CDR2 SASEGT. The CDR3 sequence is CASSAGIPPAYGYTF. The DNA for the CDR3 is TGTGCCAGCAGTGCCGGGATTCCTCCTGCCTATGGCTACACCTTC.

This clone turned up a few times. The chain combines TRBV5-1 with TRBJ2-3; D possibly corresponds to TRBD2 (5 bases). With 4 bases removed from V and 5 bases from J, the gap between germline ends came to 17 bases. Germline V CDR1 and CDR2: SGHRS, YFSETQ. CDR3 length equals 15 residues. The CDR3 is CASSPGSRPLDTQYF. CDR3 bases: TGCGCCAGCAGCCCGGGGTCCCGACCCTTAGATACGCAGTATTTT.

This clone is a singleton in its sample. This chain joins TRBV5-1 and TRBJ1-1, with TRBD1 as a possible D gene (6 bases). V was cut by 6 bases and J by 6 bases, with 15 bases left in between. Germline CDR1 reads SGHRS; CDR2 reads YFSETQ. CDR3 length equals 13 residues. The CDR3, as DNA: TGCGCCAGCAACCAACAGGGTTCGGCTGAAGCTTTCTTT. Protein: CASNQQGSAEAFF.

This chain joins TRBV5-4 and TRBJ1-2, with 9 bases that match TRBD1. V gave up 2 bases and J gave up 5 bases; unmatched junction bases: 4. CDR3 length equals 14 residues. The V gene's germline CDR1 is SGHNT and CDR2 YYREEE (reference sequence). The CDR3 sequence is CASSFRDRDYGYTF. CDR3 DNA: TGTGCCAGCAGCTTCCGGGACAGGGATTATGGCTACACCTTC.

The chain joins TRBV5-6 to TRBJ1-2; the D is unclear. Between the trimmed V and J ends, which lost 2 bases and 8 bases, there was a span of 7 bases. The CDR3 spans 11 residues. The germline gives CDR1 SGHDT, CDR2 YYEEEE. CDR3 in amino acids: CASSFGLGYTF. CDR3 nucleotide sequence: TGTGCCAGCAGCTTCGGGTTGGGCTACACCTTC.

This clone occurred once. The V gene is TRBV7-2, the J gene TRBJ2-7; D may be TRBD1 (6 bases). The germline V and J ends were trimmed by 5 bases and 4 bases, with 15 bases remaining between them. The CDR3 sequence is 14 residues long. Germline V lookup: CDR1 SGHTA, CDR2 FQGNSA. The CDR3 region is CASSLSGGLYEQYF. In nucleotides, the CDR3 is TGTGCCAGCAGCCTAAGTGGGGGCCTGTACGAGCAGTACTTC.

The V call is TRBV6-5, the J call TRBJ2-5, with 7 nucleotides matching TRBD1. CDR1 is MNHEY and CDR2 is SVGAGI in the germline V gene. This CDR3 has 13 amino acids. Unmatched junction bases numbered 6, after V lost 9 bases and J lost 2 bases. The DNA for the CDR3 is TGTGCCAGGTTCCCCAGGGGGCAAGAGACCCAGTACTTC. This gives the protein CARFPRGQETQYF.

The count of this clone is one. The rearrangement joins TRBV6-1 to TRBJ1-5; D is unresolved. Trimming stripped 5 bases from V and 11 bases from J, with 16 bases between. The V gene's germline CDR1 is MNHNS and CDR2 SASEGT. CDR3 length: 13 residues. CDR3 amino acids: CASSPGPERAQHF. CDR3 DNA: TGTGCCAGCAGTCCCGGGCCCGAGAGGGCCCAGCATTTT.

The rearrangement uses TRBV7-2 and TRBJ1-2; TRBD1 matches 7 bases. The germline V gene has CDR1 SGHTA and CDR2 FQGNSA. The V segment lost 1 base and the J segment 2 bases; nucleotides outside the gene matches: 4. CDR3 length: 15 amino acids. The CDR3 DNA reads TGTGCCAGCAGCTTAGGGCCACAGGGGAACTATGGCTACACCTTC. It translates to CASSLGPQGNYGYTF.

This clone was counted a single time. The rearrangement links TRBV19 to TRBJ1-5; TRBD1 aligns across 7 bases. V lost 10 bases and J lost 7; bases outside the gene matches: 13. The CDR3 is 14 residues long. The germline gives CDR1 LNHDA, CDR2 SQIVND (reference sequence). The CDR3 DNA is TGTGCCACCGGTAAGAGACAGGGTTGGCAGCCCCAGCATTTT. Translated: CATGKRQGWQPQHF.

The gene calls are TRBV19 and TRBJ1-5, with 9 bases identical to TRBD1. Germline CDR1 reads LNHDA; CDR2 reads SQIVND (reference sequence). This CDR3 is 16 amino acids long. The junction had 5 bases not matched to a gene; V was cut back by 4 bases and J by 1 base. CDR3 amino acids: CASSTNRGLSNQPQHF. CDR3 DNA sequence: TGTGCCAGTAGTACTAACAGGGGGCTGAGCAATCAGCCCCAGCATTTT.

This chain uses TRBV5-6 with TRBJ2-7, with 10 bases identical to TRBD1. Germline V gives CDR1 SGHDT, CDR2 YYEEEE. The V segment lost 4 bases and the J segment 7 bases; nucleotides outside the gene matches: 5. The CDR3 sequence is 13 residues long. This CDR3 is CASSRQGAREQYF. The DNA for the CDR3 is TGTGCCAGCAGCAGACAGGGGGCAAGGGAGCAGTACTTC. Filled out from reference TRBV5-6 and TRBJ2-7, the complete variable domain reads DAGVTQSPTHLIKTRGQQVTLRCSPKSGHDTVSWYQQALGQGPQFIFQYYEEEERQRGNFPDRFSGHQFPNYSSELNVNALLLGDSALYLCASSRQGAREQYFGPGTRLTVT.

This sequence joins TRBV12-5 and TRBJ1-1; 7 nucleotides line up with TRBD1. The junction had 6 bases not matched to a gene; V was cut back by 1 base and J by 4 bases. The germline CDR1 and CDR2 sequences are LGHNT and FRNRAP. CDR3 length: 15 residues. Here the CDR3 DNA reads TGTGCTAGTGGTTTGGGAGGGGGCGCCGTCACTGAAGCTTTCTTT. Its protein is CASGLGGGAVTEAFF.

This clone was detected a few times. The conserved final phenylalanine or tryptophan is absent from the CDR3, which likely points to a read error. Because the CDR3's place on the DNA is in doubt, the DNA is left out and the CDR3 is given as listed by TCRdb. The V call is TRBV20-1, the J call TRBJ2-7; the D call in the table, TRBD1, was not verified against the DNA. Germline V lookup: CDR1 DFQATT, CDR2 SNEGSKA (reference sequence). The CDR3 totals 10 residues, both ends included. CDR3 loop: CSAREDRGNL.